The 22 T cell receptor beta chains reported below all come from one sample, sequenced in a study of cytomegalovirus exposure and HLA in healthy donors. The PCR ran on 60 Vbeta and 13 Jbeta primers. The protocol was immunoSEQ multiplex PCR, while the TCRdb copy is restricted to in-frame clones and leaves out a portion. Of some 130,000 clones in the sample, approximately 79% were seen once. Sequenced: PBMCs. Receptors originate from a man aged 35 to 55 in good health and CMV-seropositive.

The rearrangement uses TRBV6-5 and TRBJ2-7; 9 bases match TRBD1. The CDR3 runs to 15 residues. The germline CDR1 and CDR2 sequences are MNHEY and SVGAGI. The V segment lost 6 bases and the J segment 2 bases; nucleotides outside the gene matches: 8. In DNA form, the CDR3 reads TGTGCCAGCAGAGCCACAGGGGGCGCAACCTACGAGCAGTACTTC. The encoded protein is CASRATGGATYEQYF.

This clone was seen only a few times. This sequence joins TRBV7-9 and TRBJ2-7; 9 bases fit TRBD2. There are 15 residues in the CDR3. CDR1 and CDR2 (germline): SEHNR, FQNEAQ (reference sequence). V was clipped by 5 bases and J by 2 bases; unmatched bases: 7. The CDR3 here is CASSPRTSVAYEQYF. DNA of the CDR3: TGTGCCAGCAGCCCAAGGACTAGCGTTGCCTACGAGCAGTACTTC.

Concerning this clone itself: The junction and the germline gene differ at one end; a read error may be behind it. V gene TRBV28 combines with J gene TRBJ2-5, with D perhaps TRBD2 (6 bases). The CDR3 loop spans 13 amino acids. CDR1 is MDHEN and CDR2 is SYDVKM in the germline V gene. CDR3 protein: CASLAALQEAQYF. In DNA, the CDR3 is TGTGCCAGCTTAGCGGCTCTACAAGAGGCCCAGTACTTC.

V and J are TRBV4-2 and TRBJ1-2; 9 bases map to TRBD1. The V gene's germline CDR1 is LGHNA and CDR2 YNFKEQ. This CDR3 has 15 residues. With 1 base clipped from V and 3 bases from J, the junction kept 3 bases outside the gene matches. In DNA form, the CDR3 reads TGTGCCAGCAGCCAAGGGGACAGGGCTGACTATGGCTACACCTTC. Its translation: CASSQGDRADYGYTF.

The chain employs TRBV10-2 and TRBJ2-5, with D perhaps matching TRBD2 (6 bases). The V end lost 2 bases, the J end lost 5 bases, and 12 bases lay between the germline ends. Germline values: CDR1 WSHSY, CDR2 SAAADI. The CDR3 covers 14 residues. The CDR3 nucleotides read TGCGCCAGCAGTGAGACCACTAGCTGGGAGACCCAGTACTTC. Its protein is CASSETTSWETQYF.

This clone appeared a few times. This chain links TRBV7-9 with TRBJ1-1, with D perhaps matching TRBD1 (5 bases). The germline V gene has CDR1 SEHNR and CDR2 FQNEAQ (reference sequence). V lost 5 bases and J 1 base, leaving 17 bases between the germline ends. The CDR3 totals 16 residues. CDR3 loop: CASSRRQGWGNTEAFF. DNA for the CDR3: TGTGCCAGCAGCAGACGCCAGGGTTGGGGGAACACTGAAGCTTTCTTT. The full variable domain, rest sourced from reference TRBV7-9 and TRBJ1-1, is DTGVSQNPRHKITKRGQNVTFRCDPISEHNRLYWYRQTLGQGPEFLTYFQNEAQLEKSRLLSDRFSAERPKGSFSTLEIQRTEQGDSAMYLCASSRRQGWGNTEAFFGQGTRLTVV.

The rearrangement joins TRBV10-2 to TRBJ1-5, with a tentative D call TRBD1 (5 bases). V lost 4 bases and J 3 bases, leaving 16 bases between the germline ends. This CDR3 has 16 amino acids. The germline CDR1 and CDR2 sequences are WSHSY and SAAADI. The CDR3: CASSAIIQGHNQPQHF. CDR3 bases: TGCGCCAGCAGTGCTATCATTCAGGGTCACAATCAGCCCCAGCATTTT.

Notes on this clone: This sequence may be a read error, since a much larger clone differs from it by one base. The chain combines TRBV7-3 with TRBJ1-1; TRBD1 matches at 9 bases. The CDR3 is 14 amino acids. J was trimmed by 1 base and V by 3 bases; bases with no gene match: 0. Germline-derived CDR1 and CDR2 are SGHTA and FQGTGA. CDR3 sequence: CASSLGQGNTEAFF. CDR3 coding DNA: TGTGCCAGCAGCTTGGGACAGGGGAACACTGAAGCTTTCTTT.

V usage is TRBV18 and J usage is TRBJ1-1; D is uncertain. Germline-derived CDR1 and CDR2 are KGHSH and LQKENI. V was cut by 2 bases and J by 4 bases, with 14 bases left in between. The CDR3 sequence is 15 residues long. This CDR3 reads CASSPAILRGTEAFF. As DNA, the CDR3 is TGTGCCAGCTCACCAGCGATACTAAGAGGCACTGAAGCTTTCTTT.

The rearrangement links TRBV27 to TRBJ1-1; no clear D. CDR3 length equals 15 residues. Germline-derived CDR1 and CDR2 are MNHEY and SMNVEV (reference sequence). The V end lost 1 base, the J end lost 0 bases, and 9 bases lay between the germline ends. In DNA form, the CDR3 reads TGTGCCAGCAGTTTATTCGGGGAGGTGAACACTGAAGCTTTCTTT. Protein product: CASSLFGEVNTEAFF.

The chain's CDR3 is CASSTGTSGSETQYF. CDR3 nucleotide sequence: TGTGCCAGTAGTACAGGGACTAGCGGGAGTGAGACCCAGTACTTC. V is TRBV19 and J is TRBJ2-5; 14 positions agree with TRBD2. The germline CDR1 and CDR2 sequences are LNHDA and SQIVND (reference sequence). The CDR3 length is 15 residues. J was trimmed by 5 bases and V by 4 bases; bases with no gene match: 3. Full variable domain (rest looked up from reference TRBV19 and TRBJ2-5): DGGITQSPKYLFRKEGQNVTLSCEQNLNHDAMYWYRQDPGQGLRLIYYSQIVNDFQKGDIAEGYSVSREKKESFPLTVTSAQKNPTAFYLCASSTGTSGSETQYFGPGTRLLVL.

V usage is TRBV2 and J usage is TRBJ1-3; 7 nucleotides agree with TRBD1. V lost 6 bases, J lost 0 bases, and 5 bases stayed unmatched. This CDR3 is 15 amino acids long. Looked up from germline, CDR1 is SNHLY and CDR2 is FYNNEI. This CDR3 is CASSRDSSSGNTIYF. The CDR3 DNA sequence: TGTGCCAGCAGCAGGGACAGCAGCTCTGGAAACACCATATATTTT.

The chain links TRBV5-4 to TRBJ1-1; TRBD1 matches at 8 bases. J gave up 5 bases and V 2 bases, and 5 bases lay outside the gene matches. CDR3 length: 14 amino acids. Germline-derived CDR1 and CDR2 are SGHNT and YYREEE (reference sequence). CDR3: CASSFQGAGTEAFF. CDR3 nucleotide sequence: TGTGCCAGCAGCTTCCAGGGGGCCGGAACTGAAGCTTTCTTT.

This clone has just one count. V and J are TRBV27 and TRBJ1-6; D unclear. Trimming removed 5 bases at V and 0 bases at J, with 5 bases between. The CDR3 is 14 residues long. CDR1 is MNHEY and CDR2 is SMNVEV in the germline V gene (reference sequence). The CDR3 is CASSPSSYNSPLHF. The DNA of the CDR3 is TGTGCCAGCAGTCCTTCCTCCTATAATTCACCCCTCCACTTT.

This clone was seen more than once but under ten times. This chain links TRBV28 with TRBJ2-7, with TRBD2 matching over 14 bases. The CDR3 sequence is 15 residues long. Germline V lookup: CDR1 MDHEN, CDR2 SYDVKM. Trimming cost V 6 bases and J 3 bases; bases outside gene matches: 4. CDR3 in DNA: TGTGCCAGCAGGGGGACTAGCGGGAGACTCTACGAGCAGTACTTC. This gives the protein CASRGTSGRLYEQYF.

This CDR3 reads CASSQGACNQPQHF. In DNA form, the CDR3 reads TGCGCCAGCAGTCAGGGGGCGTGCAATCAGCCCCAGCATTTT. This chain joins TRBV23-1 and TRBJ1-5, with a possible D match to TRBD1 (6 bases). TRBV23-1 is filed as an ORF, its function uncertain. V was clipped by 3 bases and J by 2 bases, with 8 bases between them. This CDR3 comprises 14 residues.

V usage is TRBV6-6 and J usage is TRBJ2-4; D ambiguous. V dropped 5 bases and J dropped 0 bases, with 5 bases sitting between them. CDR1 MNHNY and CDR2 SVGAGI come from the germline V gene (reference sequence). The length of the CDR3 is 13 residues. CDR3 protein: CASSPRAKNIQYF. The CDR3 DNA is TGTGCCAGCAGTCCCAGAGCCAAAAACATTCAGTACTTC.

This clone was picked up a small number of times. The chain is built from TRBV7-8 and TRBJ2-3; possibly TRBD2 for D (6 bases). The ends were cut back, 5 bases at V and 1 base at J, with 13 bases in the middle. The CDR3 loop spans 15 amino acids. Germline assignment: CDR1 SGHVS and CDR2 FQNEAQ. CDR3: CASSIRLGGTDTQYF. The CDR3 coding sequence is TGTGCCAGCAGCATCCGACTAGGGGGCACAGATACGCAGTATTTT.

The chain is built from TRBV10-3 and TRBJ1-4; D remains unclear. There are 16 residues in the CDR3. With 3 bases removed from V and 4 bases from J, the gap between germline ends came to 15 bases. Germline V gene data show CDR1 as ENHRY and CDR2 as SYGVKD. The CDR3: CAISDLNAGSNEKLFF. CDR3 bases: TGTGCCATCAGTGATTTAAATGCGGGTAGTAATGAAAAACTGTTTTTT.

The chain has TRBV6-1 and TRBJ2-3; 7 bases align to TRBD1. Germline trimming cut 4 bases from V and 6 bases from J; bases unmatched to any gene: 10. Germline lookup yields CDR1 MNHNS and CDR2 SASEGT. The CDR3 is 15 amino acids. The CDR3 protein is CASSGRRQGGDTQYF. The CDR3 bases are TGTGCCAGCAGTGGTCGGCGACAGGGTGGGGATACGCAGTATTTT.

The CDR3 here is CASSPDRGLHEQYF. CDR3 DNA sequence: TGTGCCAGCAGCCCGGACAGGGGGTTACACGAGCAGTACTTC. This sequence joins TRBV7-7 and TRBJ2-7; TRBD1 aligns across 10 bases. Germline-derived CDR1 and CDR2 are SSHAT and FNYEAQ (reference sequence). This CDR3 spans 14 amino acids. After removal of 5 bases from V and 5 bases from J, the junction contained 6 bases not matched to a gene.

The chain couples TRBV28 to TRBJ2-7, with 8 nucleotides matching TRBD1. The V segment lost 5 bases and the J segment 5 bases; nucleotides outside the gene matches: 8. CDR3 size: 14 residues. Per the germline V gene, CDR1 is MDHEN and CDR2 is SYDVKM. In nucleotides, the CDR3 is TGTGCCAGCAGTACCCAGACAGGGGATGACGAGCAGTACTTC. Its protein is CASSTQTGDDEQYF.